Presented here are 27 T cell receptor beta chains from one specimen sequenced in a study of shared clonotypes between healthy human individuals. The protocol was immunoSEQ multiplex PCR, while the TCRdb copy is restricted to in-frame clones and leaves out a portion. The data contain roughly 400,000 clones, about 96% of them seen just once; the ten biggest clones take up around 0.32%. Specimen: memory CD8+ T cells sorted from blood. Subset here: CD45RO+ cells pooled with CCR7-negative TemRA cells. The source is a young man in good health.

The chain employs TRBV5-6 and TRBJ2-3; a possible D gene is TRBD2 (5 bases). V was pared by 1 base and J by 2 bases, with 14 bases between. The CDR3 is made up of 16 amino acids. The germline gives CDR1 SGHDT, CDR2 YYEEEE. This chain's CDR3 is CASSLSGGKITDTQYF. The DNA of the CDR3 is TGTGCCAGCAGCTTGAGTGGAGGTAAAATCACAGATACGCAGTATTTT.

The chain employs TRBV2 and TRBJ2-7; a possible D gene is TRBD1 (6 bases). Germline loops: CDR1 SNHLY, CDR2 FYNNEI. V lost 7 bases to trimming and J lost 2 bases, with 12 bases between them. This CDR3 has 13 residues. The CDR3 is CASTGQTTYEQYF. The CDR3 nucleotides are TGTGCCAGCACTGGACAGACGACCTACGAGCAGTACTTC. The variable domain in full, completed from reference TRBV2 and TRBJ2-7, reads EPEVTQTPSHQVTQMGQEVILRCVPISNHLYFYWYRQILGQKVEFLVSFYNNEISEKSEIFDDQFSVERPDGSNFTLKIRSTKLEDSAMYFCASTGQTTYEQYFGPGTRLTVT.

This clone is a singleton in its sample. In DNA, the CDR3 is TGCGCCAGCAGCCAAGTATGGACACACGGCTACACCTTC. Translating gives CASSQVWTHGYTF. The gene calls are TRBV4-1 and TRBJ1-2, with D perhaps TRBD1 (5 bases). V lost 1 base to trimming and J lost 8 bases, with 11 bases between them. Germline V lookup: CDR1 MGHRA, CDR2 YSYEKL. The CDR3 has 13 amino acids.

V gene TRBV10-3 combines with J gene TRBJ1-5; D remains unclear. Per the germline V gene, CDR1 is ENHRY and CDR2 is SYGVKD. CDR3 length: 14 amino acids. The V and J ends lost 4 bases and 4 bases respectively, with 11 bases between them. CDR3 loop: CAISGVGENQPQHF. The CDR3 DNA reads TGTGCCATCAGTGGGGTCGGCGAAAATCAGCCCCAGCATTTT.

The gene calls are TRBV9 and TRBJ2-7; 9 bases agree with TRBD1. CDR1 SGDLS and CDR2 YYNGEE come from the germline V gene. The CDR3 loop spans 14 amino acids. The trim removed 3 bases at V and 2 bases at J, leaving 3 bases unmatched. The CDR3 is CASSGTGDPYEQYF. The CDR3, as DNA: TGTGCCAGCAGCGGGACAGGGGACCCCTACGAGCAGTACTTC. The entire variable domain, with the rest obtained from reference TRBV9 and TRBJ2-7, is as follows: DSGVTQTPKHLITATGQRVTLRCSPRSGDLSVYWYQQSLDQGLQFLIQYYNGEERAKGNILERFSAQQFPDLHSELNLSSLELGDSALYFCASSGTGDPYEQYFGPGTRLTVT.

This chain joins TRBV7-2 and TRBJ1-2; TRBD1 matches 10 bases. V trimming: 6 bases; J trimming: 4 bases; junction bases outside the gene matches: 8. The germline V gene has CDR1 SGHTA and CDR2 FQGNSA. There are 15 residues in the CDR3. CDR3 bases: TGTGCCAGCAGTCCCGGGACAGGGGCCCCCTATGGCTACACCTTC. Translating it yields CASSPGTGAPYGYTF.

This chain connects TRBV4-2 to TRBJ2-4; 11 nucleotides line up with TRBD2. CDR1 is LGHNA, CDR2 YNFKEQ, per germline. This CDR3 is built from 21 residues. V was pared by 0 bases and J by 1 base, with 14 bases of the junction left unmatched. CDR3: CASSQEAVSLAGGGAKNIQYF. In nucleotides, the CDR3 is TGTGCCAGCAGCCAAGAGGCGGTGTCGCTAGCGGGAGGCGGGGCCAAAAACATTCAGTACTTC.

The rearrangement uses TRBV6-1 and TRBJ1-5, with D unresolved. The CDR3 spans 15 residues. The germline V gene has CDR1 MNHNS and CDR2 SASEGT. Trimming stripped 2 bases from V and 3 bases from J, with 11 bases between. The CDR3 nucleotides are TGTGCCAGCAGTGAAACGGTGTGGAACAATCAGCCCCAGCATTTT. Translating gives CASSETVWNNQPQHF.

The chain has TRBV4-1 and TRBJ2-7; D is unclear. Trimming cost V 1 base and J 2 bases, with 0 bases left between them. The CDR3 totals 11 residues. Germline CDR1 MGHRA, CDR2 YSYEKL. CDR3 sequence reads: CASSQAYEQYF. DNA of the CDR3: TGCGCCAGCAGCCAAGCCTACGAGCAGTACTTC.

This chain joins TRBV6-5 and TRBJ1-2; 7 positions match TRBD1. Looked up from germline, CDR1 is MNHEY and CDR2 is SVGAGI. With 5 bases clipped from V and 5 bases from J, the junction kept 5 bases outside the gene matches. This CDR3 contains 13 residues. The CDR3 sequence: CASSLTTGYGYTF. CDR3 in DNA: TGTGCCAGCAGTCTTACGACAGGGTATGGCTACACCTTC.

The chain has TRBV5-1 and TRBJ2-1; TRBD2 is a possible D gene (7 bases). V lost 4 bases to trimming and J lost 3 bases, with 14 bases between them. Looked up from germline, CDR1 is SGHRS and CDR2 is YFSETQ. The CDR3 spans 15 residues. The CDR3 spells CASSPGGGSYNEQFF. CDR3 bases: TGCGCCAGCAGCCCGGGGGGCGGGAGCTACAATGAGCAGTTCTTC.

V and J are TRBV19 and TRBJ1-1; 7 nucleotides line up with TRBD1. Per germline, CDR1 LNHDA and CDR2 SQIVND (reference sequence). V was clipped by 4 bases and J by 3 bases; unmatched bases: 8. The length of the CDR3 is 15 residues. The CDR3 DNA reads TGTGCCAGTAGTACGGAGGGGGCGGGGGACACTGAAGCTTTCTTT. It is translated as CASSTEGAGDTEAFF.

The J gene is TRBJ2-1, the V gene TRBV6-5, with 9 bases lining up with TRBD2. The germline CDR1 and CDR2 sequences are MNHEY and SVGAGI. The CDR3 is 16 residues long. After removal of 2 bases from V and 4 bases from J, the junction contained 6 bases not matched to a gene. The CDR3 loop reads CASSYLSGSSYNEQFF. The CDR3 coding sequence is TGTGCCAGCAGTTACCTTAGCGGGAGTTCATACAATGAGCAGTTCTTC.

This clone was recorded once. This chain links TRBV27 with TRBJ2-1; no clear D. V shed 3 bases and J shed 0 bases, with 6 bases lying between them. The CDR3 totals 14 residues. Germline V gives CDR1 MNHEY, CDR2 SMNVEV (reference sequence). CDR3 loop: CASSFSRSYNEQFF. The CDR3 nucleotides are TGTGCCAGCAGTTTTTCTCGCTCCTACAATGAGCAGTTCTTC.

Only one count was recorded for this clone. The chain uses TRBV7-9 and TRBJ2-7; TRBD2 matches 7 bases. V gave up 3 bases and J gave up 6 bases; unmatched junction bases: 8. The germline V gene has CDR1 SEHNR and CDR2 FQNEAQ (reference sequence). The CDR3 has 14 amino acids. CDR3 sequence: CASSFGAGKPEQYF. The CDR3 DNA sequence: TGTGCCAGCAGCTTCGGAGCGGGAAAGCCCGAGCAGTACTTC.

The V and J genes are TRBV5-1 and TRBJ1-3; a weak D match, TRBD1 (6 bases). The CDR3 totals 15 residues. Germline assignment: CDR1 SGHRS and CDR2 YFSETQ. V lost 4 bases and J lost 3, with 14 bases in between. The CDR3 sequence: CASSPGRGGGNTIYF. CDR3 nucleotide sequence: TGCGCCAGCAGCCCGGGCAGGGGTGGTGGAAACACCATATATTTT. The entire variable domain, with the rest obtained from reference TRBV5-1 and TRBJ1-3, is as follows: KAGVTQTPRYLIKTRGQQVTLSCSPISGHRSVSWYQQTPGQGLQFLFEYFSETQRNKGNFPGRFSGRQFSNSRSEMNVSTLELGDSALYLCASSPGRGGGNTIYFGEGSWLTVV.

The chain recombines TRBV7-6 with TRBJ1-1, with a tentative D call TRBD1 (5 bases). This CDR3 has 13 residues. Trimming pared 0 bases from V and 6 bases from J, leaving 8 bases between. Per the germline V gene, CDR1 is SGHVS and CDR2 is FNYEAQ. The CDR3 reads CASSLAGVAEAFF. CDR3 nucleotides: TGTGCCAGCAGCTTAGCGGGGGTGGCTGAAGCTTTCTTT.

This chain uses TRBV28 with TRBJ1-5; D perhaps matches TRBD1 (5 bases). The CDR3 length is 14 residues. The V and J ends lost 3 bases and 7 bases respectively, with 13 bases between them. From germline, CDR1 is MDHEN and CDR2 SYDVKM. Written as DNA, the CDR3 is TGTGCCAGCAGTTTGTCGGGGGGGGGACAGCCCCAGCATTTT. Amino acid sequence: CASSLSGGGQPQHF.

The chain recombines TRBV7-9 with TRBJ2-7; unclear D gene. The CDR3 sequence is 13 residues long. Germline loops: CDR1 SEHNR, CDR2 FQNEAQ (reference sequence). The germline V and J ends were trimmed by 5 bases and 4 bases, with 12 bases remaining between them. The CDR3 protein is CASSRTVGYEQYF. Written as DNA, the CDR3 is TGTGCCAGCAGCCGGACGGTTGGATACGAGCAGTACTTC. Looking up the rest from reference TRBV7-9 and TRBJ2-7 gives the full variable domain: DTGVSQNPRHKITKRGQNVTFRCDPISEHNRLYWYRQTLGQGPEFLTYFQNEAQLEKSRLLSDRFSAERPKGSFSTLEIQRTEQGDSAMYLCASSRTVGYEQYFGPGTRLTVT.

The rearrangement joins TRBV2 to TRBJ2-3; 9 bases fit TRBD2. Unmatched junction bases numbered 4, after V lost 7 bases and J lost 5 bases. CDR3 length: 13 residues. The germline V gene encodes CDR1 SNHLY and CDR2 FYNNEI. The CDR3 DNA sequence: TGTGCCAGCAAGGTAGCGGGAGTAGATACGCAGTATTTT. Amino acid sequence: CASKVAGVDTQYF. Supplemented by reference TRBV2 and TRBJ2-3, the full variable domain reads EPEVTQTPSHQVTQMGQEVILRCVPISNHLYFYWYRQILGQKVEFLVSFYNNEISEKSEIFDDQFSVERPDGSNFTLKIRSTKLEDSAMYFCASKVAGVDTQYFGPGTRLTVL.

The chain employs TRBV19 and TRBJ2-1, with 11 bases that match TRBD2. The CDR3 loop spans 14 amino acids. Per germline, CDR1 LNHDA and CDR2 SQIVND (reference sequence). V was pared by 1 base and J by 7 bases, with 0 bases of the junction left unmatched. The CDR3 here is CASSIASGRNEQFF. CDR3 DNA sequence: TGTGCCAGTAGTATAGCTAGCGGGAGGAATGAGCAGTTCTTC. Based on the CDR3 plus reference TRBV19 and TRBJ2-1, the full variable domain is DGGITQSPKYLFRKEGQNVTLSCEQNLNHDAMYWYRQDPGQGLRLIYYSQIVNDFQKGDIAEGYSVSREKKESFPLTVTSAQKNPTAFYLCASSIASGRNEQFFGPGTRLTVL.

CDR3 in amino acids: CASSYGPQGYSDTQYF. CDR3 coding DNA: TGTGCCAGCAGTTACGGACCCCAGGGGTATTCAGATACGCAGTATTTT. V is TRBV6-5 and J is TRBJ2-3; TRBD1 might be the D (6 bases). The CDR3 runs 16 residues. Germline V gene lookup returns CDR1 MNHEY and CDR2 SVGAGI. V was cut by 2 bases and J by 4 bases, with 16 bases left in between.

The rearrangement links TRBV10-1 to TRBJ2-2; D is possibly TRBD2 (5 bases). The germline V and J ends were trimmed by 7 bases and 2 bases, with 8 bases remaining between them. Looked up from germline, CDR1 is WNHNN and CDR2 is SYGVQD (reference sequence). The CDR3 consists of 13 residues. CDR3 sequence: CASTTTNTGELFF. The CDR3 DNA sequence: TGCGCCAGCACGACTACCAACACCGGGGAGCTGTTTTTT.

The genes are TRBV6-1 and TRBJ1-1; 10 nucleotides match TRBD1. The V and J ends lost 3 bases and 0 bases, in that order; junction bases with no gene match: 13. This CDR3 spans 19 amino acids. Germline V gene data show CDR1 as MNHNS and CDR2 as SASEGT. The chain's CDR3 is CASSDPWTGGGSMNTEAFF. DNA of the CDR3: TGTGCCAGCAGTGACCCATGGACAGGGGGAGGGAGCATGAACACTGAAGCTTTCTTT.

The V and J genes are TRBV29-1 and TRBJ2-3; weak D call: TRBD1 (6 bases). Between the trimmed V and J ends, which lost 0 bases and 2 bases, there was a span of 12 bases. The CDR3 covers 15 residues. From germline, CDR1 is SQVTM and CDR2 ANQGSEA. This chain's CDR3 is CSVEDRGFPTDTQYF. CDR3 nucleotides: TGCAGCGTTGAAGACAGGGGCTTTCCCACAGATACGCAGTATTTT.

The chain links TRBV25-1 to TRBJ2-2, with TRBD2 as a possible D gene (6 bases). This CDR3 spans 15 amino acids. The germline gives CDR1 MGHDK, CDR2 SYGVNS. Between the trimmed V and J ends, which lost 8 bases and 2 bases, there was a span of 15 bases. CDR3 sequence: CASRDFAPNTGELFF. The CDR3, as DNA: TGTGCCAGCCGGGACTTTGCCCCTAACACCGGGGAGCTGTTTTTT.

This clone occurred once. Other nucleotide sequences from this sample produce the same CDR3. The chain employs TRBV20-1 and TRBJ2-5; no definite D call. Germline V gives CDR1 DFQATT, CDR2 SNEGSKA (reference sequence). The CDR3 covers 11 residues. Trimming took off 3 bases at V and 4 bases at J, with 6 bases between the two ends. CDR3 residues: CSARLGETQYF. In nucleotides, the CDR3 is TGCAGTGCTAGGCTAGGAGAGACCCAGTACTTC.